Below are 20 T cell receptor beta chains sequenced from a single sample in a study of blood T cell repertoires in COVID-19. Profiling relied on immunoSEQ multiplex PCR, and the TCRdb table lists in-frame clones only, not all of them. The sample carries 95,000 to 150,000 clones, about four fifths recorded once. The material sequenced was peripheral blood. The receptors here all came from a man in his 60s with acute or convalescent COVID-19.

V usage is TRBV27 and J usage is TRBJ2-3, with D possibly being TRBD2 (6 bases). V gave up 5 bases and J gave up 0 bases, with 18 bases separating them. Germline CDR1 and CDR2: MNHEY and SMNVEV (reference sequence). The CDR3 is made up of 17 amino acids. DNA for the CDR3: TGTGCCAGCAGTGCCGGGGGTAGCCGTATTAGCACAGATACGCAGTATTTT. Its protein is CASSAGGSRISTDTQYF.

The J gene is TRBJ1-5, the V gene TRBV6-1; 7 bases map to TRBD1. Germline CDR1 is MNHNS and CDR2 is SASEGT. The CDR3 covers 15 residues. J lost 4 bases, V lost 2 bases, and 5 bases had no gene match. DNA for the CDR3: TGTGCCAGCAGTGAATTGGGACAGCAGAATCAGCCCCAGCATTTT. Encoded protein: CASSELGQQNQPQHF.

This chain uses TRBV9 with TRBJ2-5, with 10 bases fitting TRBD2. The V and J ends lost 2 bases and 4 bases, in that order; junction bases with no gene match: 5. Per germline, CDR1 SGDLS and CDR2 YYNGEE. The CDR3 is 15 amino acids. CDR3: CASSVSGGQVETQYF. The CDR3 nucleotides read TGTGCCAGCAGCGTTAGCGGGGGGCAGGTAGAGACCCAGTACTTC.

This chain joins TRBV27 and TRBJ2-5; D is possibly TRBD2 (6 bases). This CDR3 contains 15 residues. V lost 9 bases, J lost 4 bases, and 21 bases lay in between. Germline lookup yields CDR1 MNHEY and CDR2 SMNVEV (reference sequence). The CDR3 region has the DNA TGTGCCAGACCCCGGGGGAGGTCGCCGGGAGAGACCCAGTACTTC. It codes for CARPRGRSPGETQYF.

This clone has only a few counts. This chain links TRBV5-1 with TRBJ1-2; TRBD1 agrees at 12 bases. Germline CDR1 SGHRS, CDR2 YFSETQ. This CDR3 is 16 amino acids long. The junction had 8 bases not matched to a gene; V was cut back by 2 bases and J by 6 bases. The CDR3 sequence is CASSLETGTGGDGYTF. The DNA of the CDR3 is TGCGCCAGCAGCTTAGAGACCGGGACAGGGGGCGATGGCTACACCTTC.

The genes are TRBV6-5 and TRBJ1-5; 7 bases match TRBD1. V was pared by 5 bases and J by 6 bases, with 7 bases of the junction left unmatched. The CDR3 contains 14 residues. Germline loops: CDR1 MNHEY, CDR2 SVGAGI. In DNA form, the CDR3 reads TGTGCCAGCAGTCCCGACAGGGCCAGTCAGCCCCAGCATTTT. It is translated as CASSPDRASQPQHF.

The CDR3 here is CASSPVRPGERPYEQYF. CDR3 bases: TGTGCCAGCAGCCCTGTCCGACCAGGGGAGAGGCCCTACGAGCAGTACTTC. V is TRBV7-8 and J is TRBJ2-7, with a possible D match to TRBD1 (6 bases). Germline CDR1 reads SGHVS; CDR2 reads FQNEAQ. The V end was cut by 5 bases, the J end by 2 bases, with 22 bases between. This CDR3 is built from 17 residues.

This clone was counted ten times or more. The CDR3 spells CASSEGGTTASQFF. The CDR3 region has the DNA TGCGCCAGCAGCGAAGGGGGGACTACCGCCAGTCAGTTCTTC. V is TRBV10-2 and J is TRBJ2-1; tentatively, D is TRBD2 (7 bases). The CDR3 contains 14 residues. Looked up from germline, CDR1 is WSHSY and CDR2 is SAAADI. Trimming cost V 6 bases and J 13 bases, with 22 bases left between them.

The chain links TRBV28 to TRBJ2-3; the match to TRBD2 covers 10 bases. The germline V gene encodes CDR1 MDHEN and CDR2 SYDVKM. The V gene end was trimmed by 4 bases and the J gene end by 3 bases; junction bases not matched to a gene: 7. This CDR3 contains 16 residues. The CDR3 nucleotides are TGTGCCAGCAGTTCCCGAGCGGGAGGGACTACAGATACGCAGTATTTT. Its protein product is CASSSRAGGTTDTQYF.

J is TRBJ1-4 and V is TRBV12-5; TRBD1 might be the D (6 bases). Trimming shortened V by 6 bases and J by 5 bases, and 10 bases separated the two germline ends. The CDR3 contains 13 residues. Germline assignment: CDR1 LGHNT and CDR2 FRNRAP. The CDR3 DNA reads as TGTGCTAGTGGCCTAGGACAGAATGAAAAACTGTTTTTT. Protein sequence: CASGLGQNEKLFF.

The rearrangement uses TRBV10-1 and TRBJ2-2; 14 positions match TRBD2. This CDR3 is 17 amino acids long. Germline CDR1 is WNHNN and CDR2 is SYGVQD (reference sequence). Unmatched junction bases numbered 4, after V lost 2 bases and J lost 5 bases. In nucleotides, the CDR3 is TGCGCCAGCAGTGAGCGTGGACTAGCGGGAGGAACCGGGGAGCTGTTTTTT. Amino acid sequence: CASSERGLAGGTGELFF.

The chain uses TRBV3-1 (or the pseudogene TRBV3-2) and TRBJ1-3, with a possible D match to TRBD1 (5 bases). From germline, CDR1 is LGHDT and CDR2 YNNKEL (reference sequence). V shed 0 bases and J shed 3 bases, with 6 bases lying between them. The CDR3 length is 14 residues. The CDR3 nucleotides read TGTGCCAGCAGCCAAGAGGGGCATGGAAACACCATATATTTT. Translation: CASSQEGHGNTIYF.

This clone was counted once. At the DNA level, this CDR3 is encoded by other sequences in the same sample as well. The V call is TRBV2, the J call TRBJ1-5; TRBD1 is a possible D gene (6 bases). The CDR3 length is 14 residues. Looked up from germline, CDR1 is SNHLY and CDR2 is FYNNEI. V lost 4 bases, J lost 2 bases, and 9 bases lay in between. This CDR3 is CASSGGGGNQPQHF. The CDR3 DNA reads as TGTGCCAGCAGTGGAGGGGGAGGCAATCAGCCCCAGCATTTT.

The V and J genes are TRBV6-5 and TRBJ2-3; 8 bases map to TRBD1. This CDR3 spans 14 amino acids. J lost 2 bases, V lost 5 bases, and 3 bases had no gene match. Per germline, CDR1 MNHEY and CDR2 SVGAGI. CDR3 amino acids: CASSRDRHTDTQYF. In DNA form, the CDR3 reads TGTGCCAGCAGTAGGGACAGGCACACAGATACGCAGTATTTT.

This clone appeared once. The junction departs from the called germline gene at one end, perhaps through a read error. V usage is TRBV27 and J usage is TRBJ2-2; D possibly corresponds to TRBD2 (6 bases). The V gene's germline CDR1 is MNHEY and CDR2 SMNVEV (reference sequence). The CDR3 spans 15 residues. CDR3 region: CASSISEEGTGELFF. The CDR3 DNA follows: TGTGCCAGCAGTATATCCGAGGAGGGGACCGGGGAGCTGTTTTTT.

The V call is TRBV7-2, the J call TRBJ1-1; the D gene is possibly TRBD1 (6 bases). This CDR3 contains 14 residues. Trimming shortened V by 1 base and J by 5 bases, and 11 bases separated the two germline ends. The germline CDR1 and CDR2 sequences are SGHTA and FQGNSA. Here the CDR3 DNA reads TGTGCCAGCAGCTTAGGCAGGGGATGGACTGAAGCTTTCTTT. Its translation is CASSLGRGWTEAFF.

This clone came up once. This rearrangement joins TRBV11-2 to TRBJ1-1; 9 bases map to TRBD1. Germline CDR1 reads SGHAT; CDR2 reads FQNNGV. With V trimmed by 4 bases and J by 1 base, 4 bases remained unmatched. This CDR3 is 15 amino acids long. The DNA of the CDR3 is TGTGCCAGCAGCTCTCCGGGACAGGGGAACACTGAAGCTTTCTTT. Its protein product is CASSSPGQGNTEAFF.

The rearrangement links TRBV27 to TRBJ1-1; D unresolved. The CDR3 length is 18 residues. Germline V lookup: CDR1 MNHEY, CDR2 SMNVEV (reference sequence). Deletions cut 3 bases from V and 1 base from J, with 21 bases between. The CDR3 sequence: CASSLRSSGLLRNTEAFF. As DNA, the CDR3 is TGTGCCAGCAGTTTGAGAAGTAGCGGATTGTTGAGGAACACTGAAGCTTTCTTT.

The rearrangement joins TRBV24-1 to TRBJ2-7, with 7 positions matching TRBD1. Per the germline V gene, CDR1 is KGHDR and CDR2 is SFDVKD. Trimming cost V 5 bases and J 0 bases; bases outside gene matches: 9. The CDR3 sequence is 16 residues long. This chain's CDR3 is CATSATAGGSSYEQYF. The CDR3 nucleotides are TGTGCCACCAGTGCTACCGCAGGGGGTAGCTCCTACGAGCAGTACTTC.

This chain connects TRBV7-2 to TRBJ1-2; 7 bases map to TRBD1. V shed 8 bases, J shed 4 bases, and the junction held 10 bases outside the gene matches. The CDR3 spans 14 residues. CDR1 and CDR2 (germline): SGHTA, FQGNSA. The CDR3 reads CASGNRGESYGYTF. The CDR3 region has the DNA TGTGCCAGCGGCAACAGGGGTGAAAGCTATGGCTACACCTTC.